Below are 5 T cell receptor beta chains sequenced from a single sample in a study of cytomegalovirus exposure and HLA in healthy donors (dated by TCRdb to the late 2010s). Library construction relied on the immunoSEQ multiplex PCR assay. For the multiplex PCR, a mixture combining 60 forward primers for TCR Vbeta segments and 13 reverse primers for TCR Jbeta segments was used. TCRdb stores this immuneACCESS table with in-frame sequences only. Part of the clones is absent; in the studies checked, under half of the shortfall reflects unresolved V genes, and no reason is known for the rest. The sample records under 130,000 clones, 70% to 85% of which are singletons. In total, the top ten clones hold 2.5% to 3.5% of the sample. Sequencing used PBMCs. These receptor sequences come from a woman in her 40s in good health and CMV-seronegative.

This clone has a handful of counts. The CDR3: CASSYLRGEDTEAFF. The CDR3 region has the DNA TGTGCCAGTAGCTATCTCAGGGGAGAGGACACTGAAGCTTTCTTT. The chain joins TRBV19 to TRBJ1-1; TRBD1 might be the D (6 bases). The germline gives CDR1 LNHDA, CDR2 SQIVND (reference sequence). V was clipped by 6 bases and J by 3 bases, with 17 bases between them. The CDR3 loop spans 15 amino acids.

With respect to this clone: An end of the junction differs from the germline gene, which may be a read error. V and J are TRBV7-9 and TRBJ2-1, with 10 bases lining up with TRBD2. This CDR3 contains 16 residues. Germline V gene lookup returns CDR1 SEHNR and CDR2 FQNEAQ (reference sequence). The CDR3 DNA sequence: TGTTCCAGCAGCTTAGGACTAGCGGAAACGGACAATGAGCAGTTCTTC. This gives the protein CSSSLGLAETDNEQFF.

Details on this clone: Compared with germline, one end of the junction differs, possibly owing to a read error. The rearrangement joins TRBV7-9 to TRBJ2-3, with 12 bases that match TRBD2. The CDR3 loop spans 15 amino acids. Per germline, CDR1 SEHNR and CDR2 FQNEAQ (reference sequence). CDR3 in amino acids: CSSIRTSGAHDTQYF. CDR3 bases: TGTTCCAGTATCCGGACTAGCGGGGCCCATGATACGCAGTATTTT.

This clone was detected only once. CDR3 nucleotides: TGTGCCAGCAGTTTATTGATCTCCGGGACTATACAAGAGACCCAGTACTTC. Its protein product is CASSLLISGTIQETQYF. V is TRBV28 and J is TRBJ2-5, with 7 bases aligning to TRBD2. V dropped 1 base and J dropped 2; count of bases not matched to a gene: 10. CDR1 and CDR2 from the germline V gene are MDHEN and SYDVKM. The CDR3 consists of 17 residues.

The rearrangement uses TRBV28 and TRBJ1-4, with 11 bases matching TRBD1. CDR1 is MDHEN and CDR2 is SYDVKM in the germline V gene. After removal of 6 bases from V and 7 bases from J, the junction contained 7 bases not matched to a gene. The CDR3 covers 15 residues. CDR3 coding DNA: TGTGCCAGCAGAGGCCGGACAGGGGGCCTTGAAAAACTGTTTTTT. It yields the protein CASRGRTGGLEKLFF. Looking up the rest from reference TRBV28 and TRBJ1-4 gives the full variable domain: DVKVTQSSRYLVKRTGEKVFLECVQDMDHENMFWYRQDPGLGLRLIYFSYDVKMKEKGDIPEGYSVSREKKERFSLILESASTNQTSMYLCASRGRTGGLEKLFFGSGTQLSVL.